Listed below are T cell receptor beta chains from one sample, sequenced in a study of cytomegalovirus exposure and HLA in healthy donors. Libraries were prepared by immunoSEQ multiplex PCR; TCRdb keeps only in-frame clonotypes and omits some of them. Of under 200,000 clones listed, 75% are singletons. The sequencing sample was made of PBMCs. The receptors derive from a woman between 40 and 50 years old in good health and CMV-seropositive. CDR3s include the opening cysteine and the closing phenylalanine or tryptophan. The D gene is left open where the match is weak. Clone size appears in some rows only: once, few, many, or a class for an expanded clone.

clone_size,d_call,j_call,v_call,cdr3_nt,cdr3_aa
-,-,TRBJ2-3,TRBV11-1,TGTGCCAGCAGCTTAGTAGGGGTCGCAGATACGCAGTATTTT,CASSLVGVADTQYF
-,-,TRBJ2-7,TRBV6-1,TGTGCCAGCAGTGAAGGTAACGGGTGGCGGGGTGTTTACGAGCAGTACTTC,CASSEGNGWRGVYEQYF
few,-,TRBJ2-1,TRBV15,TGTGCCACCAGCAGGGACAGCCACTCCTACAATGAGCAGTTCTTC,CATSRDSHSYNEQFF
-,-,TRBJ1-1,TRBV7-9,TGTGCCAGCAGCTTAATCAGTCCCCGAGCTTTCTTT,CASSLISPRAFF
once,TRBD1,TRBJ1-1,TRBV18,TGTGCCAGCATAACCGGGACAGGGGGCCCGAACACTGAAGCTTTCTTT,CASITGTGGPNTEAFF
-,TRBD1,TRBJ1-5,TRBV2,TGTGCCAGCAGAGCCAGACAGGGGATTGTGCAGCCCCAGCATTTT,CASRARQGIVQPQHF
once,-,TRBJ2-6,TRBV18,TGTGCCAGCTCACCGGGGCAGGGTAGGGCCAACGTCCTGACTTTC,CASSPGQGRANVLTF
few,-,TRBJ2-1,TRBV30,TGTGCCTGGAGTCTAGGGGCCTCCTACAATGAGCAGTTCTTC,CAWSLGASYNEQFF
-,TRBD1,TRBJ1-6,TRBV2,TGTGCCAGCAGTACAGGGGTGGTTGATTCACCCCTCCACTTT,CASSTGVVDSPLHF
-,TRBD1,TRBJ1-2,TRBV27,TGTGCCAGCAGTCCACCCGACAGGGTTGGCTACACCTTC,CASSPPDRVGYTF
few,-,TRBJ1-1,TRBV6-6,TGTGCCAGCTTAAGCAGGGCCACTGAAGCTTTCTTT,CASLSRATEAFF
-,-,TRBJ1-1,TRBV28,TGTGCCAGCAGTCCCCCCTCAGGGGAGGGGAACACTGAAGCTTTCTTT,CASSPPSGEGNTEAFF
-,TRBD2,TRBJ2-5,TRBV18,TGTGCCAGCTCACCAAGGAAGGGCGCGGGAGGGGAAGAGACCCAGTACTTC,CASSPRKGAGGEETQYF
-,-,TRBJ1-1,TRBV7-8,TGTGCCAGCAGCTTAGATCCGGGGATCACTGAAGCTTTCTTT,CASSLDPGITEAFF
-,TRBD2,TRBJ2-1,TRBV19,TGTGCCAGTAGCCCCACAGGTGGGCGGGGGTCCTACAATGAGCAGTTCTTC,CASSPTGGRGSYNEQFF
-,-,TRBJ2-1,TRBV11-3,TGTGCCAGCAGCTCAACGGGGGAGCAGTTCTTC,CASSSTGEQFF
-,-,TRBJ2-5,TRBV28,TGTGCCAGCAGTTTTGCAGGGGTTGCCCTCCTCAAGACCCAGTACTTC,CASSFAGVALLKTQYF
once,-,TRBJ1-1,TRBV18,TGTGCCAGCTCACCCCTGACGGGGAAAGCTTTCTTT,CASSPLTGKAFF
-,-,TRBJ1-4,TRBV10-2,TGCGCCAGTCGGGGGGCGGGAGCAACTAATGAAAAACTGTTTTTT,CASRGAGATNEKLFF
few,TRBD2,TRBJ2-2,TRBV4-3,TGCGCCAGCAGCCAAGCGACTAGCGGATCCCCCTTGAACACCGGGGAGCTGTTTTTT,CASSQATSGSPLNTGELFF
once,-,TRBJ2-7,TRBV18,TGTGCCAGCTCACAGGACAGACTCTCCACCTACGAGCAGTACTTC,CASSQDRLSTYEQYF
-,-,TRBJ1-2,TRBV6-5,TGTGCCAGCAGTTCACAGGGAAACTATGGCTACACCTTC,CASSSQGNYGYTF
-,TRBD1,TRBJ1-3,TRBV7-9,TGTGCCAGCAGATTCACAGGGGGCCCCAACACCATATATTTT,CASRFTGGPNTIYF
-,-,TRBJ2-7,TRBV7-9,TGTGCCAGCAGCGAGGATCCCTACGAGCAGTACTTC,CASSEDPYEQYF
few,TRBD1,TRBJ2-3,TRBV10-1,TGCGCCAGCAGTGAGTCTCGTGACAGGGAGACAGATACGCAGTATTTT,CASSESRDRETDTQYF
few,-,TRBJ2-7,TRBV2,TGTGCCAGCAGCCCCGGGACTCCTGCGAGGGACGAGCAGTACTTC,CASSPGTPARDEQYF
-,-,TRBJ1-5,TRBV19,TGTGCCAGTAGTTCCGGGTTTCTGGGGCCCCAGCATTTT,CASSSGFLGPQHF
-,-,TRBJ2-3,TRBV2,TGTGCCAGCAGACGATCCAGGGGCCAGGGTGCGAGGGGCACAGATACGCAGTATTTT,CASRRSRGQGARGTDTQYF
once,-,TRBJ2-2,TRBV28,TGTGCCAGCAGTTTCGAGAGTACCGGGGAGCTGTTTTTT,CASSFESTGELFF
once,TRBD1,TRBJ1-3,TRBV4-3,TGCGCCAGCAGCCAAGATGGGTCTAGGGGGCCGGAGAGCTCTGGAAACACCATATATTTT,CASSQDGSRGPESSGNTIYF
-,TRBD1,TRBJ1-2,TRBV30,TGTGCCTGGAGTGTTGGAGGGGGCAACTATGGCTACACCTTC,CAWSVGGGNYGYTF
few,-,TRBJ2-3,TRBV7-3,TGTGCCAGCAGCCTAACTCCTCTACTAGCAGATACGCAGTATTTT,CASSLTPLLADTQYF
-,-,TRBJ1-5,TRBV7-2,TGTGCCAGCAGCCCCGTGAATCAGCCCCAGCATTTT,CASSPVNQPQHF
once,-,TRBJ2-3,TRBV10-3,TGTGCCATCAGTGCCGGCGGGATGAGAACAGATACGCAGTATTTT,CAISAGGMRTDTQYF
-,TRBD2,TRBJ2-2,TRBV28,TGTGCCAGCAGTTCCCCAGTAGCGGGAGTAACCGGGGAGCTGTTTTTT,CASSSPVAGVTGELFF
-,TRBD1,TRBJ2-7,TRBV28,TGTGCCAGCCAAAGACAGGGTGTTCCCTACGAGCAGTACTTC,CASQRQGVPYEQYF
-,-,TRBJ2-2,TRBV7-9,TGTGCCAGCAGCCGCCGACAGAACCTAAACACCGGGGAGCTGTTTTTT,CASSRRQNLNTGELFF
-,-,TRBJ2-6,TRBV29-1,TGCAGCGTTGAAATGGACAGAAGCTCTGGGGCCAACGTCCTGACTTTC,CSVEMDRSSGANVLTF
-,-,TRBJ1-2,TRBV7-9,TGTGCCAGCAGCTCCGACCCGAGGTTACAGGCTATCTATGGCTACACCTTC,CASSSDPRLQAIYGYTF
-,-,TRBJ1-5,TRBV18,TGTGCCAGCTCACCTACGGGAGGGAGGAAGGCACAGCCCCAGCATTTT,CASSPTGGRKAQPQHF
once,TRBD2,TRBJ2-6,TRBV30,TGTGCCTGGAGTGTGGGAGGGCCTGGGGCCAACGTCCTGACTTTC,CAWSVGGPGANVLTF
-,-,TRBJ1-1,TRBV6-6,TGTGCCAGCACCTCCGGGGGGGGAGCTTTCTTT,CASTSGGGAFF
-,TRBD2,TRBJ2-7,TRBV5-1,TGCGCCAGCAGCCCCAGGGCTAGCGGGAGGGCCGGGACTTCGTACGAGCAGTACTTC,CASSPRASGRAGTSYEQYF
-,-,TRBJ2-6,TRBV4-1,TGCGCCAGCAGCCAATCTCCGGGCTCTGGGGCCAACGTCCTGACTTTC,CASSQSPGSGANVLTF
-,-,TRBJ1-1,TRBV6-1,TGTGCCAGCAGGGCCCGGACTTGGACTGAAGCTTTCTTT,CASRARTWTEAFF
few,TRBD1,TRBJ1-1,TRBV10-1,TGCGCCAGCAGTGAGGAAGGACAGGCCGATGAAGCTTTCTTT,CASSEEGQADEAFF
few,TRBD1,TRBJ2-7,TRBV27,TGTGCCAGCAGGATAAGGACAGGGGGTTCCTACGAGCAGTACTTC,CASRIRTGGSYEQYF
once,TRBD2,TRBJ2-1,TRBV11-2,TGTGCCAGCAGTCCCCGACTAGCGGGATTGTTCAATGAGCAGTTCTTC,CASSPRLAGLFNEQFF
once,TRBD1,TRBJ2-7,TRBV5-8,TGTGCCAGCAGCGCAGAGCTAGGGACAGCAGGCTCCTACGAGCAGTACTTC,CASSAELGTAGSYEQYF
-,-,TRBJ1-5,TRBV19,TGTGCCAGTAGTATAAGCAGGGAAGTCGATCAGCCCCAGCATTTT,CASSISREVDQPQHF
-,-,TRBJ2-5,TRBV9,TGTGCCAGCAGCGTAGTGGGCGGGCCCGACGAGACCCAGTACTTC,CASSVVGGPDETQYF
-,-,TRBJ2-1,TRBV18,TGTGCCAGCTCACCGTCGGGAGCAAATGAGCAGTTCTTC,CASSPSGANEQFF
-,TRBD2,TRBJ2-7,TRBV7-8,TGTGCCAGCAGCGGATCGACTAGCGGATTCTACGAGCAGTACTTC,CASSGSTSGFYEQYF
-,-,TRBJ1-2,TRBV7-9,TGTGCCAGCAGCTTATTAGGGAGCGGCTATGGCTACACCTTC,CASSLLGSGYGYTF
few,TRBD2,TRBJ2-1,TRBV7-3,TGTGCCAGCAGCTCCTTAGCGGGAGGGGACGATGAGCAGTTCTTC,CASSSLAGGDDEQFF
-,-,TRBJ2-3,TRBV7-9,TGTGCCAGCAGCTATTTAGACCTCAGGGGAGATGCGCAGTATTTT,CASSYLDLRGDAQYF
-,-,TRBJ2-7,TRBV2,TGTGCCAGCAGTGTGGGCCAGGGCAGATTCTACGAGCAGTACTTC,CASSVGQGRFYEQYF